This entry is about one T cell receptor (beta chain). No antigen is known for it. The data originate from a study of OX40 agonist ivuxolimab in advanced cancers. Study overall: Patients received ivuxolimab, an agonistic anti-OX40 (CD134) antibody.

Measured with immunoSEQ multiplex PCR; TCRdb has only the in-frame clones, and not every one. Of over 80,000 clones detected, about 86% appear once; the ten largest clones hold more than 5.5%. This CDR3 comprises 11 residues. With 6 bases removed from V and 4 bases from J, the gap between germline ends came to 10 bases. Germline V gene data show CDR1 as DFQATT and CDR2 as SNEGSKA (reference sequence). Study-wide results and caveats: Several nonresponders also turned out to have low normalized T-cell clonal expansion.

The clonotype originates from an adult with an advanced solid tumor such as melanoma, head and neck, liver or kidney cancer. V is TRBV20-1 and J is TRBJ2-7; tentative D call: TRBD1 (6 bases). The material was CD4+ or CD8+ T cells sorted from blood, obtained in a trial of the OX40 agonist ivuxolimab. CDR3 residues: CSALDSYEQYF. The CDR3 DNA is TGCAGTGCCTTGGACAGTTACGAGCAGTACTTC.